These 20 T cell receptor beta chains share one sample of origin, sequenced in a study of T cell responses to AZD1222 COVID-19 vaccine. TCRdb's table, derived via immunoSEQ multiplex PCR, lists solely in-frame clones and lacks some. The profile shows 75,000 to 100,000 clones, about 90% of them singletons. Here the sequenced sample was peripheral blood, taken on day 0 of AZD1222 vaccination. The receptors were gathered from an adult in good health.

J is TRBJ2-1 and V is TRBV6-2 or TRBV6-3; no clear D. The CDR3 extends over 13 amino acids. V was clipped by 6 bases and J by 6 bases, with 12 bases between them. CDR1 is MNHEY, CDR2 SVGEGT, per germline. CDR3 residues: CASSPTETNEQFF. CDR3 in DNA: TGTGCCAGCAGCCCCACGGAAACCAATGAGCAGTTCTTC.

The chain uses TRBV11-2 and TRBJ2-5, with TRBD2 as a possible D gene (6 bases). Germline V gene sequence: CDR1 SGHAT, CDR2 FQNNGV. The CDR3 sequence is 16 residues long. Trimming removed 1 base at V and 5 bases at J, with 17 bases between. The CDR3 is CASSLAGTGPLETQYF. CDR3 in DNA: TGTGCCAGCAGCTTAGCGGGGACTGGCCCCTTGGAGACCCAGTACTTC.

V usage is TRBV19 and J usage is TRBJ1-6; D call uncertain. With 8 bases removed from V and 8 bases from J, the gap between germline ends came to 19 bases. This CDR3 has 15 amino acids. The germline V gene encodes CDR1 LNHDA and CDR2 SQIVND (reference sequence). The CDR3 loop reads CASAFGEFGDSPLHF. The CDR3 bases are TGTGCCAGTGCATTTGGAGAGTTCGGGGATTCACCCCTCCACTTT.

V and J are TRBV5-1 and TRBJ1-1; D gene uncertain. Germline-derived CDR1 and CDR2 are SGHRS and YFSETQ. The CDR3 length is 15 residues. V lost 4 bases and J lost 0, with 13 bases in between. In DNA, the CDR3 is TGCGCCAGCAGCCCGCAGGCGGGCGTGAACACTGAAGCTTTCTTT. Protein: CASSPQAGVNTEAFF.

The chain recombines TRBV9 with TRBJ2-3; TRBD2 matches 11 bases. Trimming took 2 bases from V and 2 from J; bases not matched to a gene: 7. Germline V gives CDR1 SGDLS, CDR2 YYNGEE. This CDR3 spans 17 amino acids. In DNA form, the CDR3 reads TGTGCCAGCAGCGTTGGGGCGACTAGCGGGGTCACAGATACGCAGTATTTT. Encoded protein: CASSVGATSGVTDTQYF.

The chain employs TRBV4-1 and TRBJ2-3; TRBD2 matches 11 bases. The J segment lost 3 bases and the V segment lost 0 bases, leaving 5 bases of the junction unmatched. Germline V gene sequence: CDR1 MGHRA, CDR2 YSYEKL. This CDR3 region has 17 residues. In DNA, the CDR3 is TGCGCCAGCAGCCAAGACGTAGCGGGGGGGTATACAGATACGCAGTATTTT. Protein sequence: CASSQDVAGGYTDTQYF.

The chain couples TRBV6-2 or TRBV6-3 to TRBJ1-1, with D possibly matching TRBD1 (5 bases). CDR3 length: 14 amino acids. V gave up 5 bases and J gave up 1 base, with 11 bases separating them. Per germline, CDR1 MNHEY and CDR2 SVGEGT. CDR3 coding DNA: TGTGCCAGCAGTCTACAGGTACCGAACACTGAAGCTTTCTTT. Amino acids: CASSLQVPNTEAFF.

The V gene is TRBV5-1, the J gene TRBJ2-3; 7 bases are a match to TRBD2. V gave up 2 bases and J gave up 3 bases; unmatched junction bases: 3. The CDR3 sequence is 14 residues long. Per the germline V gene, CDR1 is SGHRS and CDR2 is YFSETQ. DNA of the CDR3: TGCGCCAGCAGCTTCGGGGAGGGGACAGATACGCAGTATTTT. Protein: CASSFGEGTDTQYF. The full variable domain, its missing parts supplied by reference TRBV5-1 and TRBJ2-3, is KAGVTQTPRYLIKTRGQQVTLSCSPISGHRSVSWYQQTPGQGLQFLFEYFSETQRNKGNFPGRFSGRQFSNSRSEMNVSTLELGDSALYLCASSFGEGTDTQYFGPGTRLTVL.

V usage is TRBV18 and J usage is TRBJ1-1; TRBD1 is a possible D gene (6 bases). Per the germline V gene, CDR1 is KGHSH and CDR2 is LQKENI. Trimming took off 1 base at V and 1 base at J, with 10 bases between the two ends. The CDR3 contains 15 residues. CDR3 DNA sequence: TGTGCCAGCTCACCACGGGACACCTCGAACACTGAAGCTTTCTTT. Translation gives CASSPRDTSNTEAFF.

This clone was seen once. The V and J genes are TRBV9 and TRBJ1-2; D is ambiguous. Germline assignment: CDR1 SGDLS and CDR2 YYNGEE. V was shortened by 0 bases and J by 4 bases, with 13 bases between the two germline ends. The CDR3 is 15 amino acids. The CDR3, as DNA: TGTGCCAGCAGCGTAGTCAGCACCCTGGGCTATGGCTACACCTTC. Protein product: CASSVVSTLGYGYTF.

This clone was seen just once. This chain joins TRBV14 and TRBJ1-1, with TRBD1 matching over 7 bases. The CDR3 has 17 amino acids. Germline V gene data show CDR1 as SGHDN and CDR2 as FVKESK. The V and J ends lost 4 bases and 0 bases, in that order; junction bases with no gene match: 11. The CDR3 loop is CASSRILTGQLNTEAFF. The CDR3 DNA is TGTGCCAGCAGCCGAATCTTGACAGGGCAATTGAACACTGAAGCTTTCTTT.

This clone was recorded once. The genes are TRBV9 and TRBJ2-3; perhaps TRBD1 as D (6 bases). This CDR3 has 13 residues. Germline V lookup: CDR1 SGDLS, CDR2 YYNGEE. Trimming pared 0 bases from V and 4 bases from J, leaving 6 bases between. The CDR3 coding sequence is TGTGCCAGCAGCGTAGAGGGGGCAGATACGCAGTATTTT. It encodes CASSVEGADTQYF.

The chain has TRBV5-1 and TRBJ2-7; 8 bases match TRBD1. CDR1 and CDR2 from the germline V gene are SGHRS and YFSETQ. V lost 4 bases and J lost 3; bases outside the gene matches: 9. The CDR3 loop spans 15 amino acids. CDR3 nucleotides: TGCGCCAGCAGCCCTTCCTACGGACAGGGCTACGAGCAGTACTTC. Protein sequence: CASSPSYGQGYEQYF.

The rearrangement uses TRBV6-2 or TRBV6-3 and TRBJ1-1; no reliable D call. Trimming took off 2 bases at V and 5 bases at J, with 3 bases between the two ends. The CDR3 is made up of 11 amino acids. The V gene's germline CDR1 is MNHEY and CDR2 SVGEGT. CDR3 residues: CASSYDTEAFF. DNA of the CDR3: TGTGCCAGCAGTTACGATACTGAAGCTTTCTTT.

The chain links TRBV9 to TRBJ1-2; 8 bases line up with TRBD1. V shed 6 bases, J shed 1 base, and the junction held 17 bases outside the gene matches. Germline V gives CDR1 SGDLS, CDR2 YYNGEE. This CDR3 has 18 amino acids. Here the CDR3 reads CASNKGSHRDRLNYGYTF. For the CDR3, the DNA is TGTGCCAGCAACAAGGGGAGTCACCGGGACAGGCTTAACTATGGCTACACCTTC.

This clone has only a few counts. The chain employs TRBV6-4 and TRBJ2-3; D tentatively reads TRBD1 or TRBD2 (7 bases each). Germline V CDR1 and CDR2: MRHNA, SNTAGT. Trimming shortened V by 5 bases and J by 3 bases, and 15 bases separated the two germline ends. The CDR3 spans 15 residues. The CDR3 DNA follows: TGTGCCAGCAGTTCCGCAGGGGGAGGGACAGATACGCAGTATTTT. This translates into CASSSAGGGTDTQYF.

The chain combines TRBV6-1 with TRBJ1-4, with a tentative D call TRBD1 (5 bases). Germline V CDR1 and CDR2: MNHNS, SASEGT. There are 15 residues in the CDR3. Trimming pared 2 bases from V and 6 bases from J, leaving 13 bases between. CDR3 amino acids: CASSEMGQQDEKLFF. In nucleotides, the CDR3 is TGTGCCAGCAGTGAAATGGGGCAGCAGGATGAAAAACTGTTTTTT.

V gene TRBV7-3 combines with J gene TRBJ1-1; 9 bases match TRBD1. J gave up 0 bases and V 0 bases, and 8 bases lay outside the gene matches. The CDR3 is 18 amino acids. Germline-derived CDR1 and CDR2 are SGHTA and FQGTGA. The CDR3 nucleotides are TGTGCCAGCAGCTTAACTGGGACAGGGCCGACTCTGAACACTGAAGCTTTCTTT. As protein: CASSLTGTGPTLNTEAFF. The variable domain in full, completed from reference TRBV7-3 and TRBJ1-1, reads GAGVSQTPSNKVTEKGKYVELRCDPISGHTALYWYRQSLGQGPEFLIYFQGTGAADDSGLPNDRFFAVRPEGSVSTLKIQRTERGDSAVYLCASSLTGTGPTLNTEAFFGQGTRLTVV.

The gene calls are TRBV7-3 and TRBJ1-5; tentatively, D is TRBD1 (5 bases). The CDR3 contains 14 residues. The V end lost 7 bases, the J end lost 2 bases, and 12 bases lay between the germline ends. Per germline, CDR1 SGHTA and CDR2 FQGTGA. The DNA for the CDR3 is TGTGCCAGCACCGCACGGGGGGGCAATCAGCCCCAGCATTTT. Its protein product is CASTARGGNQPQHF.

The V gene is TRBV3-1 (or the pseudogene TRBV3-2), the J gene TRBJ1-2, with 8 bases aligning to TRBD1. The CDR3 is 15 residues long. CDR1 is LGHDT, CDR2 YNNKEL, per germline (reference sequence). The trim removed 5 bases at V and 0 bases at J, leaving 5 bases unmatched. CDR3 DNA sequence: TGTGCCAGCAGCTTACAGGGGGGAGCTAACTATGGCTACACCTTC. Encoded protein: CASSLQGGANYGYTF.